The clone carrying this TCR beta chain was observed a few times. Total RNA extraction produced at least 5.5 micrograms (per sample) for the study. The CDR3 is 15 amino acids. Germline V gene data show CDR1 as MDHEN and CDR2 as SYDVKM. The V and J ends lost 5 bases and 4 bases, in that order; junction bases with no gene match: 8. Sample-barcoded 5' priming and a J-beta primer mix drove a second PCR of about 6 to 11 cycles. TCRdb re-called the 5' RACE reads with MiXCR, one entry per CDR3 protein. The sample yields around 820,000 distinct CDR3 sequences, just under 25% seen once. The data belong to a study of blood T cells in healthy people across ages. Another study also made use of these data, one on T cells of mothers and their children.

V and J are TRBV28 and TRBJ2-5, with 9 bases matching TRBD1. The sample taken for sequencing was blood. The sequence came from a boy between 10 and 17 years old in good health. CDR3 in DNA: TGTGCCAGCAGTCTCGGACAGGGGCTTAGAGAGACCCAGTACTTC. Translated: CASSLGQGLRETQYF.